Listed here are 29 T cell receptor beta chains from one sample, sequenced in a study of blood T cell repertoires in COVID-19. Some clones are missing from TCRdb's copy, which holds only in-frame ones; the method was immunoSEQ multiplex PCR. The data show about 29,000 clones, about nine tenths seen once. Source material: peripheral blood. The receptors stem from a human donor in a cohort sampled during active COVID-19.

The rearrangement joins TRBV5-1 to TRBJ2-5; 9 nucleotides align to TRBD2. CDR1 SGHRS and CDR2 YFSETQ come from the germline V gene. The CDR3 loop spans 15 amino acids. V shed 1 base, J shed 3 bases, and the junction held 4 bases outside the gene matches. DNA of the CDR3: TGCGCCAGCAGCTTGCTGGCGGGGGGGAAAGAGACCCAGTACTTC. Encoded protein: CASSLLAGGKETQYF. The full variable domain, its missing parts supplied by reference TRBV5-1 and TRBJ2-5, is KAGVTQTPRYLIKTRGQQVTLSCSPISGHRSVSWYQQTPGQGLQFLFEYFSETQRNKGNFPGRFSGRQFSNSRSEMNVSTLELGDSALYLCASSLLAGGKETQYFGPGTRLLVL.

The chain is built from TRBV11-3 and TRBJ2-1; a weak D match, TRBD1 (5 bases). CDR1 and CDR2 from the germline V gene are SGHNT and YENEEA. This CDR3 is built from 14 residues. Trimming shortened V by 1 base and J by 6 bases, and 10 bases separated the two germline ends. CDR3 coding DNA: TGTGCCAGCAGCTTAGGATACAGGCCCAATGAGCAGTTCTTC. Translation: CASSLGYRPNEQFF.

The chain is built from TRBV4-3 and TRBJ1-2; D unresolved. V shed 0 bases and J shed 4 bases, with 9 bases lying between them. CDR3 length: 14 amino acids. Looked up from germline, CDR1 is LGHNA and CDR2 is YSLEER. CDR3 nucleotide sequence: TGCGCCAGCAGCCAAGAGGGCGTTGGCTATGGCTACACCTTC. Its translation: CASSQEGVGYGYTF.

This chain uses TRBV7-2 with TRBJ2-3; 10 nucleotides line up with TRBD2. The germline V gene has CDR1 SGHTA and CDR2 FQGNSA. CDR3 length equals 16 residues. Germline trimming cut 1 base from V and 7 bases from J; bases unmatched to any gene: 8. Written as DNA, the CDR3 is TGTGCCAGCAGCTTAGGGATAGCGGGGGGTGTAAATACGCAGTATTTT. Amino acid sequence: CASSLGIAGGVNTQYF.

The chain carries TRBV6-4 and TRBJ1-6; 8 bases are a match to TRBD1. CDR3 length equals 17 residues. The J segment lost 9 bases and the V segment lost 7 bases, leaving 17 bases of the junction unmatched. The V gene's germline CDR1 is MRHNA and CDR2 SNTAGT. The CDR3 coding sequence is TGTGCCAGCAAGAGTTTTCGGGACAGGTCTTCTTGTTCACCCCTCCACTTT. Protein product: CASKSFRDRSSCSPLHF.

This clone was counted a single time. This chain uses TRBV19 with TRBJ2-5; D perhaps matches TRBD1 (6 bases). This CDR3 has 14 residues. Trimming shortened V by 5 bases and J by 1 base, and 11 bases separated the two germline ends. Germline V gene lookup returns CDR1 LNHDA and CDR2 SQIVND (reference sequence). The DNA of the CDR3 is TGTGCCAGTAGTTCCGGACAGTTCCAAGAGACCCAGTACTTC. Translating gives CASSSGQFQETQYF.

In nucleotides, the CDR3 is TGTGCCAGCAGTTTAGTGGGCGGGACTGCTCAGCCCCAGCATTTT. This sequence encodes CASSLVGGTAQPQHF. The J gene is TRBJ1-5, the V gene TRBV28; TRBD1 is a possible D gene (5 bases). CDR1 and CDR2 (germline): MDHEN, SYDVKM. CDR3 size: 15 residues. V shed 2 bases and J shed 6 bases, with 14 bases lying between them.

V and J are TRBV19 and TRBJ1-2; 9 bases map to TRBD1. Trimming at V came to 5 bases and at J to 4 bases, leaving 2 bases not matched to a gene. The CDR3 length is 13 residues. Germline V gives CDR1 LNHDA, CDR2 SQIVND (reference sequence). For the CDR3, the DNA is TGTGCCAGTAGTCCGACAGGGGGCTATGGCTACACCTTC. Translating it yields CASSPTGGYGYTF.

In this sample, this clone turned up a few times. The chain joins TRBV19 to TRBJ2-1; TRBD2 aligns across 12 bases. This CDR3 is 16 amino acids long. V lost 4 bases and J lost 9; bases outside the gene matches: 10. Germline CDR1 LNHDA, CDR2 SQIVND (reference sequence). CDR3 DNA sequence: TGTGCCAGTAGTACCGGACTAGCGGGGAAGAAAAGTGAGCAGTTCTTC. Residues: CASSTGLAGKKSEQFF. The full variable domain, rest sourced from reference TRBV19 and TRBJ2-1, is DGGITQSPKYLFRKEGQNVTLSCEQNLNHDAMYWYRQDPGQGLRLIYYSQIVNDFQKGDIAEGYSVSREKKESFPLTVTSAQKNPTAFYLCASSTGLAGKKSEQFFGPGTRLTVL.

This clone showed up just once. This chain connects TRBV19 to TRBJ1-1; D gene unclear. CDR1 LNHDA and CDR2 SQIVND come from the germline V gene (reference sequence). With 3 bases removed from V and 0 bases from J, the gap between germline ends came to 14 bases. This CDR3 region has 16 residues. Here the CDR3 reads CASSIVPGIMNTEAFF. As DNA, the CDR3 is TGTGCCAGTAGTATTGTCCCGGGGATAATGAACACTGAAGCTTTCTTT. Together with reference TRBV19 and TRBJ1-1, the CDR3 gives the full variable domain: DGGITQSPKYLFRKEGQNVTLSCEQNLNHDAMYWYRQDPGQGLRLIYYSQIVNDFQKGDIAEGYSVSREKKESFPLTVTSAQKNPTAFYLCASSIVPGIMNTEAFFGQGTRLTVV.

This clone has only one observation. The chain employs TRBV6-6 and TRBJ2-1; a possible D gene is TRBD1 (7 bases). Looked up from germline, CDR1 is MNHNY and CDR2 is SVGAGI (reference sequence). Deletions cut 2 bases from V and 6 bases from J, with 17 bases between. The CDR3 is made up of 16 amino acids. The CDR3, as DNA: TGTGCCAGCAGTTACGGCCGGCAGGGGGGAGTCAATGAGCAGTTCTTC. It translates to CASSYGRQGGVNEQFF.

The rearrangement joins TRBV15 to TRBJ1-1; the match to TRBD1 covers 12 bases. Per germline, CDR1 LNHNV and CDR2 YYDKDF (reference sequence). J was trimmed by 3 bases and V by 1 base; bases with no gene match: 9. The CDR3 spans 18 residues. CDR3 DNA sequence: TGTGCCACCAGCAGAGGAGGGACAGGGGGCGCAGAGGACACTGAAGCTTTCTTT. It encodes CATSRGGTGGAEDTEAFF.

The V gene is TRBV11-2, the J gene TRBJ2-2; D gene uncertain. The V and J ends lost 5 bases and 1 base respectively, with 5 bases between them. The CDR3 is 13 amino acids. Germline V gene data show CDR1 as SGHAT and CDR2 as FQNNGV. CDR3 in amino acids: CASSEQNTGELFF. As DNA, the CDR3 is TGTGCCAGCAGCGAACAGAACACCGGGGAGCTGTTTTTT.

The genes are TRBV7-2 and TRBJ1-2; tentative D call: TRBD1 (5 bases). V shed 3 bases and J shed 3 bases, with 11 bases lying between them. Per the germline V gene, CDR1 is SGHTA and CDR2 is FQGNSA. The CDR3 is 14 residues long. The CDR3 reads CASSLGGTHYGYTF. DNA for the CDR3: TGTGCCAGCAGCTTGGGGGGGACCCACTATGGCTACACCTTC.

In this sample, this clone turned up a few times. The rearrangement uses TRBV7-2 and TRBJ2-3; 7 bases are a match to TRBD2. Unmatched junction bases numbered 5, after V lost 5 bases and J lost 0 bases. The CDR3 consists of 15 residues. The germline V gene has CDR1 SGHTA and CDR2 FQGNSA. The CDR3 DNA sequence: TGTGCCAGCAGCCTCGGGACTATTAGCACAGATACGCAGTATTTT. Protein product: CASSLGTISTDTQYF.

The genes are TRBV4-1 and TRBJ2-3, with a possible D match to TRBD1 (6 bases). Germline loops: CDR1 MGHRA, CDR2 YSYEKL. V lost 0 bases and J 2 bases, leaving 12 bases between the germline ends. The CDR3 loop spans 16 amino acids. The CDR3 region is CASSQDGPGATDTQYF. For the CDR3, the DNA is TGCGCCAGCAGCCAAGACGGTCCAGGGGCCACAGATACGCAGTATTTT.

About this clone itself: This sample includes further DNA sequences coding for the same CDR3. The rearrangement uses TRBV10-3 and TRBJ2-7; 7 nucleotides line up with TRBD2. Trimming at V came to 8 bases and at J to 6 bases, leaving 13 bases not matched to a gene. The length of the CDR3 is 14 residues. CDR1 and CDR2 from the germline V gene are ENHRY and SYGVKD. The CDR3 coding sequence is TGTGCCATCGGTGGGGGGGGAGGGTCGGGCGAGCAGTACTTC. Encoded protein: CAIGGGGGSGEQYF.

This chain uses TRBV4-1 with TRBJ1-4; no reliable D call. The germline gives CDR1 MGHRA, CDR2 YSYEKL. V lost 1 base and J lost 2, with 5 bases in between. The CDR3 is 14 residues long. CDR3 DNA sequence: TGCGCCAGCAGCCAAGTCGGGACTAATGAAAAACTGTTTTTT. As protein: CASSQVGTNEKLFF.

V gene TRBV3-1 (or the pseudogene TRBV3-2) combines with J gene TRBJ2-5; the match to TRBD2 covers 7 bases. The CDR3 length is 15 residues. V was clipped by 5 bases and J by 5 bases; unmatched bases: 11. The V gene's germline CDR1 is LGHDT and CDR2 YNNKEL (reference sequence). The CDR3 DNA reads TGTGCCAGCAGCGTAAGCGGGGTGGGTGCGGAGACCCAGTACTTC. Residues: CASSVSGVGAETQYF.

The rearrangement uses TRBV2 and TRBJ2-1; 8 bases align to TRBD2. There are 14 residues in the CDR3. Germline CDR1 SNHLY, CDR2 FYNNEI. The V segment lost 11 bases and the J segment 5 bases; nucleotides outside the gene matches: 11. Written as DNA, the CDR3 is TGTGCCGCCCTCCGGGCGGGGGGCCACAATGAGCAGTTCTTC. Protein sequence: CAALRAGGHNEQFF.

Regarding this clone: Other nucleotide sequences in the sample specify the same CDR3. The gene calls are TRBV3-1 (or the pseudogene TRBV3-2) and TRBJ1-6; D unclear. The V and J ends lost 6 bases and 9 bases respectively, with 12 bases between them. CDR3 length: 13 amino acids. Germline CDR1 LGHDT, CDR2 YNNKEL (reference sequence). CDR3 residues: CASRDLEGSPLHF. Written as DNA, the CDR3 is TGTGCCAGCAGGGACTTAGAGGGTTCACCCCTCCACTTT.

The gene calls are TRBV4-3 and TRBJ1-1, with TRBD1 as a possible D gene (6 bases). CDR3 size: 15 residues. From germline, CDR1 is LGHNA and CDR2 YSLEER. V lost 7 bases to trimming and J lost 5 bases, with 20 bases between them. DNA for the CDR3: TGCGCCAGCAAATACACCACAGGGATAGCAACTGAAGCTTTCTTT. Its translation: CASKYTTGIATEAFF.

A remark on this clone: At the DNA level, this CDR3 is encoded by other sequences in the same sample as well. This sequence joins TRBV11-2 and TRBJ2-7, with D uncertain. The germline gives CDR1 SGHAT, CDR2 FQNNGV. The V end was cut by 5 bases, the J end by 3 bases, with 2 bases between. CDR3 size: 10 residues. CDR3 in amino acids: CASSLYEQYF. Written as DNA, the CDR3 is TGTGCCAGCAGCCTCTACGAGCAGTACTTC.

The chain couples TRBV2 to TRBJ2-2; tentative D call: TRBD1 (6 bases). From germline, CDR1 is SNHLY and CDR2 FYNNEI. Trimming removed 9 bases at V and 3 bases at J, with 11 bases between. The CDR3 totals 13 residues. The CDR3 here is CASQGQDTGELFF. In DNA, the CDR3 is TGTGCCAGTCAGGGGCAGGACACCGGGGAGCTGTTTTTT. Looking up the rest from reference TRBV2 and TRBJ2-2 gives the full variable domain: EPEVTQTPSHQVTQMGQEVILRCVPISNHLYFYWYRQILGQKVEFLVSFYNNEISEKSEIFDDQFSVERPDGSNFTLKIRSTKLEDSAMYFCASQGQDTGELFFGEGSRLTVL.

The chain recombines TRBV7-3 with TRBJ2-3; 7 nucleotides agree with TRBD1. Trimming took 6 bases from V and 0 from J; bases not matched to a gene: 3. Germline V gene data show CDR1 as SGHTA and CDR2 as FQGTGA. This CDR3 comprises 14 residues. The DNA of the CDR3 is TGTGCCAGCAGAAAGACAGGGAGCACAGATACGCAGTATTTT. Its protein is CASRKTGSTDTQYF.

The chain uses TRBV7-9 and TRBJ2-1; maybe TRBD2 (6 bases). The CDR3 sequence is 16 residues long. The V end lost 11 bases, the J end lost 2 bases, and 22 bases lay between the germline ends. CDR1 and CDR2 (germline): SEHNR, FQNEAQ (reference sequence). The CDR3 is CAGEDWVKRTYNEQFF. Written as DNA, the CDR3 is TGTGCCGGGGAGGACTGGGTTAAGAGAACCTACAATGAGCAGTTCTTC.

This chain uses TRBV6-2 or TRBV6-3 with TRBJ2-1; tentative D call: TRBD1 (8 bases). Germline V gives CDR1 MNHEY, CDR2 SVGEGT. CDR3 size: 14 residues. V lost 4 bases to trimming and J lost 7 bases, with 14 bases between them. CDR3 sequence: CASSSTGDYNEQFF. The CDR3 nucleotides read TGTGCCAGCAGTTCGACAGGGGACTATAATGAGCAGTTCTTC.

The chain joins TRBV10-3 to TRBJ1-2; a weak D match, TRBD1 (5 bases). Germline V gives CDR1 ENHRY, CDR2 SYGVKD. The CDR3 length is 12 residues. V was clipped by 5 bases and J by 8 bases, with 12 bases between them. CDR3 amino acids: CAISSQVLGYTF. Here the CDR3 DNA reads TGTGCCATCAGTTCACAGGTACTGGGCTACACCTTC.

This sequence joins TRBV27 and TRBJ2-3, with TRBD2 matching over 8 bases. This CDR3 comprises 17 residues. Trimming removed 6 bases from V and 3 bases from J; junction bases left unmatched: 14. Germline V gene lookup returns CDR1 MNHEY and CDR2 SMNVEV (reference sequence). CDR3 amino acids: CASSPLSSGGRTDTQYF. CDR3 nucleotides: TGTGCCAGCAGCCCTCTAAGTTCGGGGGGGAGAACAGATACGCAGTATTTT.